One sample yielded the 23 T cell receptor beta chains listed below, sequenced in a study of cytomegalovirus exposure and HLA in healthy donors. Both 60 Vbeta primers and 13 Jbeta primers went into the PCR. Some clones are missing from TCRdb's copy, which holds only in-frame ones; the method was immunoSEQ multiplex PCR. Among roughly 100,000 clones, less than 85% were seen once, and the ten largest hold around 20%. The sample was PBMCs. Every receptor here comes from a woman aged 55-70 years in good health and CMV-seropositive.

This clone has more than one count but fewer than ten. CDR3 amino acids: CASRAVPYNEQFF. CDR3 nucleotide sequence: TGTGCCAGCAGAGCGGTACCCTACAATGAGCAGTTCTTC. V gene TRBV27 combines with J gene TRBJ2-1; D might be TRBD2 (5 bases). This CDR3 comprises 13 residues. The ends were cut back, 6 bases at V and 2 bases at J, with 8 bases in the middle. Germline V gene sequence: CDR1 MNHEY, CDR2 SMNVEV (reference sequence).

V usage is TRBV6-6 and J usage is TRBJ1-5, with D perhaps TRBD1 (6 bases). Trimming cost V 6 bases and J 3 bases, with 9 bases left between them. The CDR3 extends over 13 amino acids. Germline CDR1 MNHNY, CDR2 SVGAGI (reference sequence). CDR3 amino acids: CASRGQTNQPQHF. For the CDR3, the DNA is TGTGCCAGCAGAGGACAGACCAATCAGCCCCAGCATTTT.

This clone is medium-sized within its sample. The rearrangement links TRBV19 to TRBJ2-3, with 8 bases matching TRBD2. The germline gives CDR1 LNHDA, CDR2 SQIVND (reference sequence). V lost 6 bases to trimming and J lost 5 bases; unmatched junction nucleotides: 1. The CDR3 is 12 residues long. The CDR3 sequence: CASRLAGDTQYF. Here the CDR3 DNA reads TGTGCCAGTAGGCTAGCGGGAGATACGCAGTATTTT.

The chain uses TRBV6-1 and TRBJ2-1, with D possibly TRBD2 on 6 matching bases. V was trimmed by 3 bases and J by 7 bases, leaving 13 bases between them. Germline V gene sequence: CDR1 MNHNS, CDR2 SASEGT. There are 14 residues in the CDR3. The CDR3 is CASSDRTGRNEQFF. The DNA for the CDR3 is TGTGCCAGCAGTGACCGGACTGGGAGGAATGAGCAGTTCTTC.

This clone showed up just once. The genes are TRBV18 and TRBJ2-2; D possibly corresponds to TRBD2 (7 bases). Trimming took off 3 bases at V and 4 bases at J, with 9 bases between the two ends. Germline V gene data show CDR1 as KGHSH and CDR2 as LQKENI. The CDR3 runs to 14 residues. CDR3 DNA sequence: TGTGCCAGCTCACCGAGGGGGGGCACCGGGGAGCTGTTTTTT. It specifies CASSPRGGTGELFF.

Turning to this clone: At the DNA level, this CDR3 is encoded by other sequences in the same sample as well. V gene TRBV2 combines with J gene TRBJ1-4, with a tentative D call TRBD1 (5 bases). CDR3 length: 13 residues. The V and J ends lost 5 bases and 5 bases respectively, with 9 bases between them. CDR1 SNHLY and CDR2 FYNNEI come from the germline V gene. CDR3: CASSRQGNEKLFF. The CDR3 DNA follows: TGTGCCAGCAGTCGGCAGGGAAATGAAAAACTGTTTTTT.

The genes are TRBV13 and TRBJ1-1; D not resolved. Between the trimmed V and J ends, which lost 5 bases and 0 bases, there was a span of 10 bases. CDR1 and CDR2 from the germline V gene are PRHDT and FYEKMQ (reference sequence). The CDR3 loop spans 14 amino acids. The CDR3 loop is CASSPRVVNTEAFF. The CDR3, as DNA: TGTGCCAGCAGCCCCCGGGTGGTGAACACTGAAGCTTTCTTT.

The rearrangement uses TRBV19 and TRBJ1-5, with D maybe TRBD1 (6 bases). Germline V gives CDR1 LNHDA, CDR2 SQIVND (reference sequence). V lost 0 bases, J lost 5 bases, and 11 bases lay in between. CDR3 length: 15 residues. The CDR3 DNA follows: TGTGCCAGTAGTATAGACACAGGGCCCTATCAGCCCCAGCATTTT. Its translation: CASSIDTGPYQPQHF.

The V and J genes are TRBV2 and TRBJ1-1; D possibly corresponds to TRBD1 (5 bases). CDR1 SNHLY and CDR2 FYNNEI come from the germline V gene. The CDR3 spans 11 residues. The V end was cut by 8 bases, the J end by 2 bases, with 6 bases between. The CDR3 DNA is TGTGCCAGCGACAGAAACACTGAAGCTTTCTTT. Encoded protein: CASDRNTEAFF. The full variable domain, completed using reference TRBV2 and TRBJ1-1, is EPEVTQTPSHQVTQMGQEVILRCVPISNHLYFYWYRQILGQKVEFLVSFYNNEISEKSEIFDDQFSVERPDGSNFTLKIRSTKLEDSAMYFCASDRNTEAFFGQGTRLTVV.

The chain uses TRBV5-5 and TRBJ2-2; 10 bases agree with TRBD1. CDR1 is SGHKS and CDR2 is YYEKEE in the germline V gene (reference sequence). V lost 3 bases, J lost 7 bases, and 3 bases stayed unmatched. This CDR3 contains 14 residues. The CDR3 DNA sequence: TGTGCCAGCAGCTGGGACAGGGGCGTCGGGGAGCTGTTTTTT. Protein: CASSWDRGVGELFF.

This clone was detected once. The chain links TRBV9 to TRBJ1-3; D remains unclear. The CDR3 loop spans 13 amino acids. Trimming took 4 bases from V and 0 from J, leaving 5 bases between them. Germline V gene lookup returns CDR1 SGDLS and CDR2 YYNGEE. In DNA form, the CDR3 reads TGTGCCAGCAGCTCGAGCTCTGGAAACACCATATATTTT. This gives the protein CASSSSSGNTIYF.

This chain connects TRBV4-1 to TRBJ2-2; D uncertain. V was cut by 6 bases and J by 0 bases, with 8 bases left in between. The germline gives CDR1 MGHRA, CDR2 YSYEKL. The CDR3 loop spans 14 amino acids. The CDR3 DNA reads as TGCGCCAGCAGTCCTGTTTCGAACACCGGGGAGCTGTTTTTT. Amino acid sequence: CASSPVSNTGELFF.

The chain is built from TRBV21-1 and TRBJ2-2; the table's D call, TRBD1, was not checked against the DNA. TRBV21-1 is noted as a pseudogene. CDR3 length: 14 residues. The CDR3: CASSLQGRTGELFF. CDR3 in DNA: TGTGCCAGCAGCCTCCAGGGTCGCACCGGGGAGCTGTTTTTT.

This clone was counted a single time. The chain uses TRBV19 and TRBJ1-2, with 8 bases that match TRBD1. Per the germline V gene, CDR1 is LNHDA and CDR2 is SQIVND (reference sequence). The CDR3 has 14 amino acids. V dropped 7 bases and J dropped 7; count of bases not matched to a gene: 11. DNA of the CDR3: TGTGCCAGTACCTTGGACAGGGTACTCGGTGGCTACACCTTC. Amino acid sequence: CASTLDRVLGGYTF.

The chain carries TRBV30 and TRBJ1-1; D not resolved. Germline CDR1 GTSNPN, CDR2 SVGIG (reference sequence). The CDR3 consists of 12 residues. The V and J ends lost 4 bases and 5 bases respectively, with 11 bases between them. The CDR3 protein is CAWTTTRTEAFF. The CDR3 DNA reads as TGTGCCTGGACCACGACTCGAACTGAAGCTTTCTTT.

This clone was counted a few times. The chain is built from TRBV5-5 and TRBJ1-5, with no clear D. Germline CDR1 SGHKS, CDR2 YYEKEE (reference sequence). V gave up 3 bases and J gave up 2 bases, with 9 bases separating them. This CDR3 is 14 amino acids long. DNA of the CDR3: TGTGCCAGCAGCTCCTTCGTTGGCAATCAGCCCCAGCATTTT. It yields the protein CASSSFVGNQPQHF.

The chain uses TRBV9 and TRBJ1-5; 8 bases are a match to TRBD1. CDR1 is SGDLS, CDR2 YYNGEE, per germline. Trimming cost V 2 bases and J 2 bases; bases outside gene matches: 0. CDR3 length equals 14 residues. The CDR3 sequence: CASSVTGGNQPQHF. The CDR3, as DNA: TGTGCCAGCAGCGTGACAGGGGGCAATCAGCCCCAGCATTTT.

V is TRBV5-4 and J is TRBJ2-7; tentative D call: TRBD2 (6 bases). This CDR3 contains 16 residues. V shed 0 bases and J shed 2 bases, with 15 bases lying between them. From germline, CDR1 is SGHNT and CDR2 YYREEE (reference sequence). The CDR3 sequence: CASSLEASALAYEQYF. CDR3 DNA: TGTGCCAGCAGCTTGGAAGCTAGCGCTCTAGCCTACGAGCAGTACTTC.

The rearrangement uses TRBV7-9 and TRBJ2-1; D is undetermined. V was trimmed by 5 bases and J by 3 bases, leaving 5 bases between them. The CDR3 runs to 12 residues. Germline V gives CDR1 SEHNR, CDR2 FQNEAQ (reference sequence). This CDR3 reads CASSPNYNEQFF. In DNA, the CDR3 is TGTGCCAGCAGCCCCAACTACAATGAGCAGTTCTTC.

The rearrangement links TRBV7-9 to TRBJ1-1, with 8 bases matching TRBD1. The CDR3 has 16 amino acids. After removal of 5 bases from V and 1 base from J, the junction contained 9 bases not matched to a gene. Germline V CDR1 and CDR2: SEHNR, FQNEAQ (reference sequence). CDR3 amino acids: CASSLGTGDKNTEAFF. The CDR3 nucleotides read TGTGCCAGCAGCCTGGGGACAGGAGATAAGAACACTGAAGCTTTCTTT. Together with reference TRBV7-9 and TRBJ1-1, the CDR3 gives the full variable domain: DTGVSQNPRHKITKRGQNVTFRCDPISEHNRLYWYRQTLGQGPEFLTYFQNEAQLEKSRLLSDRFSAERPKGSFSTLEIQRTEQGDSAMYLCASSLGTGDKNTEAFFGQGTRLTVV.

The chain uses TRBV7-2 and TRBJ1-4; D call uncertain. Germline V gene data show CDR1 as SGHTA and CDR2 as FQGNSA. The V gene lost 5 bases and the J gene lost 0 bases, with 10 bases spanning the gap. The CDR3 spans 15 residues. The CDR3: CASSPTVATNEKLFF. The CDR3 DNA reads TGTGCCAGCAGCCCAACAGTTGCAACTAATGAAAAACTGTTTTTT.

This chain uses TRBV27 with TRBJ1-2, with 7 bases fitting TRBD1. Germline V gene data show CDR1 as MNHEY and CDR2 as SMNVEV (reference sequence). CDR3 length equals 13 residues. The J segment lost 8 bases and the V segment lost 5 bases, leaving 8 bases of the junction unmatched. The CDR3 loop is CASSPPTGLGYTF. The CDR3 region has the DNA TGTGCCAGCAGTCCCCCGACAGGGCTGGGCTACACCTTC.

The gene calls are TRBV15 and TRBJ2-3; TRBD1 matches 8 bases. Germline CDR1 LNHNV, CDR2 YYDKDF (reference sequence). The CDR3 spans 16 residues. The junction had 9 bases not matched to a gene; V was cut back by 3 bases and J by 4 bases. The CDR3 is CATSRLTGASADTQYF. CDR3 bases: TGTGCCACCAGCAGGTTGACAGGGGCCAGCGCAGATACGCAGTATTTT.